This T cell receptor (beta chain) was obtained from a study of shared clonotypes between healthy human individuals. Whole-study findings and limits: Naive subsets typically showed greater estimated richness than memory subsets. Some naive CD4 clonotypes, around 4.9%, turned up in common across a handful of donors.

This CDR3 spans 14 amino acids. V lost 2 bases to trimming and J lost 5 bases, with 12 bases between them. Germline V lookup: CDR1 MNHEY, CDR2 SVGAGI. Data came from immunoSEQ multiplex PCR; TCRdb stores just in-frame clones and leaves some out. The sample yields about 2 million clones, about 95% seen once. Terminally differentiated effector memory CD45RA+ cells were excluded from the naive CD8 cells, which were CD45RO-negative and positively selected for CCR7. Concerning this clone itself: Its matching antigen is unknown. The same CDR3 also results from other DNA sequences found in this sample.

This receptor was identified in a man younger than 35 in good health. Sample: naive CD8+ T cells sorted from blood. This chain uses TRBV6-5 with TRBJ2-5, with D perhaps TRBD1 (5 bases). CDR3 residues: CASSYGAGQETQYF. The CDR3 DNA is TGTGCCAGCAGTTACGGGGCAGGGCAGGAGACCCAGTACTTC.